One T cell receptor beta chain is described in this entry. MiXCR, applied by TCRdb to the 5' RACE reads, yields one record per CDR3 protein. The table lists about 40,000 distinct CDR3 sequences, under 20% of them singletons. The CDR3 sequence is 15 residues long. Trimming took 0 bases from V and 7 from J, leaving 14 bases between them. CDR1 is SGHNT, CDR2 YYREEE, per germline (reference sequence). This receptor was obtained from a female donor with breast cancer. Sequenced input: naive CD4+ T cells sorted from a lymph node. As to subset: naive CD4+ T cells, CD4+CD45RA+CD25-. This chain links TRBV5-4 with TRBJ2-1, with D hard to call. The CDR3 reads CASSLALVRGNEQFF. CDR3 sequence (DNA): TGTGCCAGCAGCTTGGCTCTTGTACGCGGTAATGAGCAGTTCTTC.